The 26 T cell receptor beta chains below were found in one sample sequenced in a study of blood T cell repertoires in COVID-19. Some clones are missing from TCRdb's copy, which holds only in-frame ones; the method was immunoSEQ multiplex PCR. The sample includes a few hundred thousand clones, around 89% of them seen just once. Material: peripheral blood. The receptors stem from a woman aged 55-75 years with acute or convalescent COVID-19.

The chain links TRBV4-2 to TRBJ1-6; TRBD1 matches 8 bases. Germline CDR1 and CDR2: LGHNA and YNFKEQ. V was pared by 4 bases and J by 6 bases, with 2 bases of the junction left unmatched. This CDR3 has 14 amino acids. The CDR3 loop is CASSPGQGNSPLHF. The CDR3 DNA follows: TGTGCCAGCAGCCCCGGACAGGGTAATTCACCCCTCCACTTT.

The J gene is TRBJ2-7, the V gene TRBV7-2; 8 bases fit TRBD1. CDR3 size: 15 residues. CDR1 and CDR2 from the germline V gene are SGHTA and FQGNSA. Trimming removed 4 bases from V and 5 bases from J; junction bases left unmatched: 10. CDR3 bases: TGTGCCAGCAGCTCCTCAACAGGGGGTTACCACGAGCAGTACTTC. This translates into CASSSSTGGYHEQYF. Based on the CDR3 plus reference TRBV7-2 and TRBJ2-7, the full variable domain is GAGVSQSPSNKVTEKGKDVELRCDPISGHTALYWYRQSLGQGLEFLIYFQGNSAPDKSGLPSDRFSAERTGGSVSTLTIQRTQQEDSAVYLCASSSSTGGYHEQYFGPGTRLTVT.

V and J are TRBV19 and TRBJ2-2, with D maybe TRBD1 (5 bases). V gave up 3 bases and J gave up 0 bases, with 17 bases separating them. The CDR3 sequence is 18 residues long. The germline V gene encodes CDR1 LNHDA and CDR2 SQIVND (reference sequence). CDR3 sequence: CASSMGDLRQSNTGELFF. The DNA for the CDR3 is TGTGCCAGTAGTATGGGTGATTTGAGACAGTCGAACACCGGGGAGCTGTTTTTT.

CDR3 region: CASSHDADRTGGYTF. The CDR3 nucleotides read TGCGCCAGCAGCCACGATGCGGACCGGACGGGGGGCTACACCTTC. J is TRBJ1-2 and V is TRBV5-1; D is unresolved. This CDR3 has 15 residues. Germline CDR1 reads SGHRS; CDR2 reads YFSETQ. The V end was cut by 4 bases, the J end by 8 bases, with 21 bases between. The full variable domain, completed using reference TRBV5-1 and TRBJ1-2, is KAGVTQTPRYLIKTRGQQVTLSCSPISGHRSVSWYQQTPGQGLQFLFEYFSETQRNKGNFPGRFSGRQFSNSRSEMNVSTLELGDSALYLCASSHDADRTGGYTFGSGTRLTVV.

V gene TRBV7-8 combines with J gene TRBJ1-1, with no clear D. This CDR3 contains 15 residues. From germline, CDR1 is SGHVS and CDR2 FQNEAQ. The germline V and J ends were trimmed by 5 bases and 3 bases, with 16 bases remaining between them. The CDR3 bases are TGTGCCAGCAGCCAACTCCTTGCCGGGTACACTGAAGCTTTCTTT. It is translated as CASSQLLAGYTEAFF.

The chain links TRBV6-2 or TRBV6-3 to TRBJ2-2, with TRBD2 identical over 7 bases. From germline, CDR1 is MNHEY and CDR2 SVGEGT. The CDR3 runs 17 residues. Unmatched junction bases numbered 13, after V lost 2 bases and J lost 7 bases. CDR3 bases: TGTGCCAGCAGTTACGTTGCGGGAGTTGGGCGAGGCGGGGAGCTGTTTTTT. This encodes CASSYVAGVGRGGELFF.

The J gene is TRBJ1-5, the V gene TRBV28, with 8 bases aligning to TRBD1. The CDR3 is made up of 19 amino acids. Germline-derived CDR1 and CDR2 are MDHEN and SYDVKM. V shed 2 bases, J shed 0 bases, and the junction held 12 bases outside the gene matches. CDR3 coding DNA: TGTGCCAGCAGTTTAGAGGGGGGGGACAGGTGGGATAGCAATCAGCCCCAGCATTTT. Its translation is CASSLEGGDRWDSNQPQHF.

This chain uses TRBV6-5 with TRBJ2-7; maybe TRBD2 (5 bases). CDR1 is MNHEY and CDR2 is SVGAGI in the germline V gene. Deletions cut 7 bases from V and 0 bases from J, with 7 bases between. The CDR3 runs 12 residues. CDR3: CASTRDSYEQYF. As DNA, the CDR3 is TGTGCCAGCACCCGGGACTCCTACGAGCAGTACTTC.

This sequence joins TRBV6-6 and TRBJ1-3; TRBD1 matches 9 bases. Germline values: CDR1 MNHNY, CDR2 SVGAGI (reference sequence). The V segment lost 7 bases and the J segment 2 bases; nucleotides outside the gene matches: 6. CDR3 length: 15 residues. The CDR3: CASTDRGLAGNTIYF. CDR3 coding DNA: TGTGCCAGCACCGACAGGGGGTTGGCTGGAAACACCATATATTTT.

Only one count was recorded for this clone. This chain connects TRBV3-1 (or the pseudogene TRBV3-2) to TRBJ2-7, with TRBD2 identical over 15 bases. CDR3 length: 17 amino acids. The germline CDR1 and CDR2 sequences are LGHDT and YNNKEL (reference sequence). J was trimmed by 1 base and V by 6 bases; bases with no gene match: 7. The CDR3 sequence: CASRRDGLAGGSYEQYF. CDR3 nucleotides: TGTGCCAGCAGAAGAGACGGACTAGCGGGGGGGTCCTACGAGCAGTACTTC.

The chain combines TRBV7-3 with TRBJ1-6; perhaps TRBD1 as D (6 bases). V was clipped by 5 bases and J by 7 bases, with 12 bases between them. Per germline, CDR1 SGHTA and CDR2 FQGTGA. CDR3 size: 14 residues. The CDR3 sequence: CASSARGGNSPLHF. The CDR3 bases are TGTGCCAGCAGCGCGCGGGGGGGCAATTCACCCCTCCACTTT.

The chain recombines TRBV24-1 with TRBJ2-1; D may be TRBD2 (6 bases). Trimming stripped 2 bases from V and 6 bases from J, with 16 bases between. Germline assignment: CDR1 KGHDR and CDR2 SFDVKD. The CDR3 sequence is 16 residues long. The CDR3 reads CATSDWGGAPFNEQFF. The CDR3 DNA sequence: TGTGCCACCAGTGATTGGGGCGGGGCGCCTTTCAATGAGCAGTTCTTC.

This clone was recorded only once. The chain recombines TRBV18 with TRBJ1-1, with 7 bases matching TRBD1. The CDR3 length is 15 residues. Germline loops: CDR1 KGHSH, CDR2 LQKENI. V was clipped by 6 bases and J by 1 base; unmatched bases: 8. CDR3 nucleotide sequence: TGTGCCAGCTCCGACAGGGTGACACAGAACACTGAAGCTTTCTTT. Amino acid sequence: CASSDRVTQNTEAFF.

V and J are TRBV6-2 or TRBV6-3 and TRBJ2-5; weak D call: TRBD2 (6 bases). The CDR3 has 13 amino acids. The V and J ends lost 6 bases and 7 bases respectively, with 15 bases between them. In germline, CDR1 is MNHEY, CDR2 SVGEGT. The CDR3 DNA reads as TGTGCCAGCAGATACGGCCCGGAGGGGACCCAGTACTTC. It encodes CASRYGPEGTQYF.

The chain uses TRBV6-6 and TRBJ2-6; D is ambiguous. CDR3 length: 16 residues. Trimming shortened V by 6 bases and J by 0 bases, and 12 bases separated the two germline ends. Germline values: CDR1 MNHNY, CDR2 SVGAGI (reference sequence). The DNA of the CDR3 is TGTGCCAGCAGCTCCCTCGCGGTCTCTGGGGCCAACGTCCTGACTTTC. Translating it yields CASSSLAVSGANVLTF.

The chain is built from TRBV6-6 and TRBJ2-5; 8 bases map to TRBD2. The V and J ends lost 6 bases and 2 bases, in that order; junction bases with no gene match: 5. The CDR3 has 14 amino acids. Looked up from germline, CDR1 is MNHNY and CDR2 is SVGAGI (reference sequence). Here the CDR3 reads CASRPGGVQETQYF. The CDR3, as DNA: TGTGCCAGCAGACCCGGGGGGGTACAAGAGACCCAGTACTTC.

This chain connects TRBV10-3 to TRBJ1-1, with D uncertain. This CDR3 has 13 residues. V was pared by 8 bases and J by 1 base, with 11 bases between. Per germline, CDR1 ENHRY and CDR2 SYGVKD. CDR3 nucleotides: TGTGCCATCGGTGCACTAGAGAACACTGAAGCTTTCTTT. As protein: CAIGALENTEAFF.

This clone was picked up a small number of times. The chain employs TRBV28 and TRBJ1-2; possibly TRBD1 for D (6 bases). There are 14 residues in the CDR3. The germline V gene has CDR1 MDHEN and CDR2 SYDVKM. The ends were cut back, 5 bases at V and 4 bases at J, with 14 bases in the middle. CDR3 sequence (DNA): TGTGCCAGCAGTCTCCGGGACATTGGCTATGGCTACACCTTC. As protein: CASSLRDIGYGYTF.

This chain connects TRBV5-6 to TRBJ1-6, with 11 bases matching TRBD1. Looked up from germline, CDR1 is SGHDT and CDR2 is YYEEEE. V shed 4 bases, J shed 7 bases, and the junction held 4 bases outside the gene matches. This CDR3 is built from 15 residues. CDR3 region: CASSVGQGANSPLHF. In DNA, the CDR3 is TGTGCCAGCAGCGTCGGACAGGGGGCGAATTCACCCCTCCACTTT.

The chain is built from TRBV7-9 and TRBJ2-2; 15 bases map to TRBD2. Germline V gene sequence: CDR1 SEHNR, CDR2 FQNEAQ (reference sequence). The CDR3 sequence is 18 residues long. J gave up 3 bases and V 4 bases, and 6 bases lay outside the gene matches. The chain's CDR3 is CASSSGLAGGQDTGELFF. CDR3 bases: TGTGCCAGCAGCTCCGGACTAGCGGGGGGGCAGGACACCGGGGAGCTGTTTTTT.

A single count supports this clone. This CDR3 is CASSLLPSGGAGGTDTQYF. CDR3 nucleotide sequence: TGCGCCAGCAGCTTGCTCCCTAGCGGGGGGGCCGGGGGCACAGATACGCAGTATTTT. The chain recombines TRBV5-1 with TRBJ2-3, with TRBD2 matching 12 bases. CDR3 size: 19 residues. V trimming: 1 base; J trimming: 1 base; junction bases outside the gene matches: 10. From germline, CDR1 is SGHRS and CDR2 YFSETQ.

V and J are TRBV11-2 and TRBJ2-7, with D possibly matching TRBD2 (5 bases). Per the germline V gene, CDR1 is SGHAT and CDR2 is FQNNGV. CDR3 length: 15 residues. V dropped 2 bases and J dropped 0 bases, with 11 bases sitting between them. DNA of the CDR3: TGTGCCAGCAGCTTAATGAGCGGTAGCTCCTACGAGCAGTACTTC. Protein sequence: CASSLMSGSSYEQYF.

The V and J genes are TRBV4-2 and TRBJ2-7, with a weak D call TRBD2 (5 bases). This CDR3 has 12 residues. Trimming stripped 1 base from V and 7 bases from J, with 8 bases between. CDR1 is LGHNA, CDR2 YNFKEQ, per germline. CDR3 coding DNA: TGTGCCAGCAGCCAAGGGACTGGAGAGCAGTACTTC. It is translated as CASSQGTGEQYF.

The count of this clone is one. The chain joins TRBV27 to TRBJ1-2, with TRBD1 matching 9 bases. The CDR3 is 13 residues long. The ends lost 8 bases at V and 4 bases at J; junction bases unmatched: 5. From germline, CDR1 is MNHEY and CDR2 SMNVEV (reference sequence). The CDR3 loop is CASSDRGGYGYTF. The CDR3 DNA reads as TGTGCCAGCTCGGACAGGGGCGGCTATGGCTACACCTTC.

The chain joins TRBV5-8 to TRBJ1-1; D might be TRBD1 (6 bases). In germline, CDR1 is SGHTS, CDR2 YDEGEE. Trimming stripped 7 bases from V and 0 bases from J, with 16 bases between. This CDR3 spans 15 amino acids. CDR3 loop: CASRPRDKLNTEAFF. For the CDR3, the DNA is TGTGCCAGCCGTCCCCGGGACAAATTGAACACTGAAGCTTTCTTT. Filled out from reference TRBV5-8 and TRBJ1-1, the complete variable domain reads EAGVTQSPTHLIKTRGQQATLRCSPISGHTSVYWYQQALGLGLQFLLWYDEGEERNRGNFPPRFSGRQFPNYSSELNVNALELEDSALYLCASRPRDKLNTEAFFGQGTRLTVV.

This chain uses TRBV7-2 with TRBJ2-3; 8 nucleotides line up with TRBD2. The CDR3 totals 17 residues. V lost 4 bases and J lost 3; bases outside the gene matches: 12. The germline gives CDR1 SGHTA, CDR2 FQGNSA. In DNA, the CDR3 is TGTGCCAGCAGCTATTCCGGACTAGCCGGAGGAACAGATACGCAGTATTTT. Its translation is CASSYSGLAGGTDTQYF.